The 28 T cell receptor beta chains below come from one sample, sequenced in a study of T cell responses to AZD1222 COVID-19 vaccine. Profiling relied on immunoSEQ multiplex PCR, and the TCRdb table lists in-frame clones only, not all of them. The table records 150,000 or so clones, 70% to 90% of them present only once. This sample comprised peripheral blood, obtained on day 0 of AZD1222 vaccination. Receptors were obtained from an adult in good health.

The chain is built from TRBV3-1 (or the pseudogene TRBV3-2) and TRBJ1-2; 8 nucleotides match TRBD1. CDR3 size: 13 residues. Germline V lookup: CDR1 LGHDT, CDR2 YNNKEL (reference sequence). Trimming took 3 bases from V and 4 from J; bases not matched to a gene: 1. This CDR3 reads CASSQTGVYGYTF. The CDR3, as DNA: TGTGCCAGCAGCCAGACAGGGGTCTATGGCTACACCTTC.

This chain joins TRBV3-1 (or the pseudogene TRBV3-2) and TRBJ1-5; D unresolved. This CDR3 has 14 residues. The germline gives CDR1 LGHDT, CDR2 YNNKEL (reference sequence). V dropped 1 base and J dropped 6 bases, with 10 bases sitting between them. The CDR3: CASSQGRVGQPQHF. CDR3 nucleotides: TGTGCCAGCAGCCAAGGGCGGGTTGGTCAGCCCCAGCATTTT.

CDR3 residues: CASSRRTGGEKLFF. Written as DNA, the CDR3 is TGCGCCAGCAGCCGGAGGACAGGAGGAGAAAAACTGTTTTTT. The chain has TRBV4-3 and TRBJ1-4, with TRBD1 identical over 7 bases. The J segment lost 8 bases and the V segment lost 4 bases, leaving 7 bases of the junction unmatched. Germline values: CDR1 LGHNA, CDR2 YSLEER. The length of the CDR3 is 14 residues.

This clone was observed a single time. V gene TRBV28 combines with J gene TRBJ1-1, with D maybe TRBD1 (6 bases). This CDR3 has 19 residues. The germline V and J ends were trimmed by 1 base and 2 bases, with 23 bases remaining between them. Germline CDR1 MDHEN, CDR2 SYDVKM. CDR3: CASSLSVGGAMTPNTEAFF. In DNA form, the CDR3 reads TGTGCCAGCAGTTTATCTGTTGGGGGCGCGATGACCCCTAACACTGAAGCTTTCTTT.

This chain connects TRBV15 to TRBJ2-1; TRBD1 agrees at 12 bases. V was clipped by 2 bases and J by 10 bases; unmatched bases: 9. Germline V gene lookup returns CDR1 LNHNV and CDR2 YYDKDF (reference sequence). The CDR3 length is 16 residues. Written as DNA, the CDR3 is TGTGCCACCAGCAGATCTCCGGGACAGGGGGCTCGGGAGCAGTTCTTC. Protein product: CATSRSPGQGAREQFF.

This chain uses TRBV3-1 (or the pseudogene TRBV3-2) with TRBJ2-1; a weak D match, TRBD2 (5 bases). V lost 2 bases to trimming and J lost 5 bases, with 13 bases between them. CDR1 is LGHDT and CDR2 is YNNKEL in the germline V gene (reference sequence). This CDR3 region has 15 residues. The CDR3 spells CASSQHLADDNEQFF. CDR3 sequence (DNA): TGTGCCAGCAGCCAACATCTAGCCGATGACAATGAGCAGTTCTTC.

The chain joins TRBV7-2 to TRBJ1-5; D is ambiguous. This CDR3 region has 14 residues. V was shortened by 5 bases and J by 6 bases, with 14 bases between the two germline ends. CDR1 is SGHTA, CDR2 FQGNSA, per germline. This chain's CDR3 is CASSPGTPGQPQHF. The CDR3 coding sequence is TGTGCCAGCAGCCCGGGAACTCCCGGTCAGCCCCAGCATTTT.

This chain links TRBV9 with TRBJ2-7, with 7 bases lining up with TRBD2. The junction had 6 bases not matched to a gene; V was cut back by 0 bases and J by 3 bases. This CDR3 is 15 amino acids long. CDR1 and CDR2 (germline): SGDLS, YYNGEE. The DNA for the CDR3 is TGTGCCAGCAGCGTAGGGGAGGGTTCCCACTACGAGCAGTACTTC. As protein: CASSVGEGSHYEQYF.

V and J are TRBV10-3 and TRBJ2-3, with D perhaps matching TRBD2 (6 bases). This CDR3 is 15 amino acids long. V lost 0 bases and J lost 2, with 9 bases in between. Per the germline V gene, CDR1 is ENHRY and CDR2 is SYGVKD. CDR3 protein: CAISESEGITDTQYF. CDR3 nucleotides: TGTGCCATCAGTGAGTCGGAGGGGATCACAGATACGCAGTATTTT.

Written as DNA, the CDR3 is TGTGCCACCAGCCCCGGGGGAAGCTCCTACAATGAGCAGTTCTTC. Translated: CATSPGGSSYNEQFF. V is TRBV15 and J is TRBJ2-1, with D possibly being TRBD2 (6 bases). This CDR3 is 15 amino acids long. V dropped 5 bases and J dropped 0 bases, with 11 bases sitting between them. Germline CDR1 and CDR2: LNHNV and YYDKDF (reference sequence).

The rearrangement joins TRBV5-6 to TRBJ1-1; D is ambiguous. The germline gives CDR1 SGHDT, CDR2 YYEEEE. V gave up 8 bases and J gave up 1 base, with 18 bases separating them. This CDR3 region has 15 residues. CDR3 in DNA: TGTGCCAGTCGCCCGGTCGCAGCTGGGAACACTGAAGCTTTCTTT. This sequence encodes CASRPVAAGNTEAFF.

This clone was observed once. The chain is built from TRBV20-1 and TRBJ2-5; unclear D gene. Germline CDR1 and CDR2: DFQATT and SNEGSKA (reference sequence). Trimming stripped 3 bases from V and 5 bases from J, with 4 bases between. The CDR3 loop spans 10 amino acids. CDR3 sequence: CSASSETQYF. DNA of the CDR3: TGCAGTGCTAGCTCGGAGACCCAGTACTTC.

V usage is TRBV27 and J usage is TRBJ1-2; 9 bases are shared with TRBD1. Germline V gene data show CDR1 as MNHEY and CDR2 as SMNVEV (reference sequence). The CDR3 has 14 residues. Germline trimming cut 6 bases from V and 2 bases from J; bases unmatched to any gene: 4. The CDR3, as DNA: TGTGCCAGCAGGAGGACAGGGGTAAACTATGGCTACACCTTC. It codes for CASRRTGVNYGYTF.

The chain carries TRBV7-3 and TRBJ1-3; D ambiguous. V was pared by 2 bases and J by 0 bases, with 14 bases between. CDR1 and CDR2 (germline): SGHTA, FQGTGA. The length of the CDR3 is 17 residues. The CDR3 sequence is CASSLRPMGYSGNTIYF. The DNA for the CDR3 is TGTGCCAGCAGCTTACGACCGATGGGCTACTCTGGAAACACCATATATTTT.

The chain has TRBV29-1 and TRBJ1-6, with 10 bases lining up with TRBD1. Germline V gene lookup returns CDR1 SQVTM and CDR2 ANQGSEA. The length of the CDR3 is 11 residues. The chain's CDR3 is CRSDRGRTLHF. The CDR3 DNA is TGCAGGAGCGACAGGGGGCGAACCCTCCACTTT.

The genes are TRBV18 and TRBJ1-2; TRBD1 matches at 9 bases. The CDR3 consists of 16 residues. Germline V CDR1 and CDR2: KGHSH, LQKENI. V was pared by 3 bases and J by 2 bases, with 7 bases of the junction left unmatched. DNA for the CDR3: TGTGCCAGCTCACCTCCCGGGACAGGGCTGAACTATGGCTACACCTTC. It encodes CASSPPGTGLNYGYTF.

This clone occurred once. The rearrangement joins TRBV5-4 to TRBJ2-1; tentative D call: TRBD2 (5 bases). Germline lookup yields CDR1 SGHNT and CDR2 YYREEE (reference sequence). The CDR3 extends over 15 amino acids. V lost 3 bases and J 0 bases, leaving 10 bases between the germline ends. As DNA, the CDR3 is TGTGCCAGCAGCTCGGACTTGTCCTCCTACAATGAGCAGTTCTTC. It translates to CASSSDLSSYNEQFF. The variable domain in full, with the rest retrieved from reference TRBV5-4 and TRBJ2-1, is ETGVTQSPTHLIKTRGQQVTLRCSSQSGHNTVSWYQQALGQGPQFIFQYYREEENGRGNFPPRFSGLQFPNYSSELNVNALELDDSALYLCASSSDLSSYNEQFFGPGTRLTVL.

V is TRBV3-1 (or the pseudogene TRBV3-2) and J is TRBJ1-2; D gene uncertain. V was trimmed by 0 bases and J by 5 bases, leaving 16 bases between them. This CDR3 is 16 amino acids long. The germline V gene has CDR1 LGHDT and CDR2 YNNKEL (reference sequence). The CDR3 here is CASSQDRAGGGYGYTF. CDR3 DNA: TGTGCCAGCAGCCAAGATCGGGCAGGAGGAGGGTATGGCTACACCTTC.

The chain uses TRBV5-1 and TRBJ2-2, with 8 bases identical to TRBD2. V trimming: 4 bases; J trimming: 2 bases; junction bases outside the gene matches: 7. The CDR3 contains 16 residues. Germline V lookup: CDR1 SGHRS, CDR2 YFSETQ. The CDR3 here is CASSRDSGTNTGELFF. CDR3 bases: TGCGCCAGCAGCCGGGATAGCGGGACTAACACCGGGGAGCTGTTTTTT.

The rearrangement links TRBV10-1 to TRBJ2-3; D not resolved. The CDR3 has 12 residues. Trimming took off 4 bases at V and 5 bases at J, with 7 bases between the two ends. Germline V gene lookup returns CDR1 WNHNN and CDR2 SYGVQD (reference sequence). The CDR3 loop is CASSGRLDTQYF. The CDR3 nucleotides are TGCGCCAGCAGTGGGAGATTAGATACGCAGTATTTT.

The rearrangement uses TRBV29-1 and TRBJ2-2; 15 bases match TRBD2. Trimming took 0 bases from V and 6 from J; bases not matched to a gene: 2. Germline assignment: CDR1 SQVTM and CDR2 ANQGSEA. This CDR3 has 16 amino acids. The DNA of the CDR3 is TGCAGCGTTGAAGACGGACTAGCGGGAGGGGCCGGGGAGCTGTTTTTT. Translation gives CSVEDGLAGGAGELFF.

This clone came up once. The rearrangement links TRBV14 to TRBJ1-1; tentatively, D is TRBD1 (5 bases). With 2 bases removed from V and 3 bases from J, the gap between germline ends came to 13 bases. Germline V gene data show CDR1 as SGHDN and CDR2 as FVKESK. The CDR3 extends over 15 amino acids. The CDR3: CASSQWVGDHTEAFF. CDR3 sequence (DNA): TGTGCCAGCAGCCAATGGGTGGGGGATCACACTGAAGCTTTCTTT.

This chain uses TRBV6-5 with TRBJ2-3; D is perhaps TRBD2 (5 bases). This CDR3 comprises 14 residues. In germline, CDR1 is MNHEY, CDR2 SVGAGI. V was cut by 6 bases and J by 1 base, with 11 bases left in between. DNA of the CDR3: TGTGCCAGCAGGAGAGACTACCGCACAGATACGCAGTATTTT. Its translation: CASRRDYRTDTQYF.

The count of this clone is one. The V call is TRBV19, the J call TRBJ2-1; D is undetermined. This CDR3 is built from 13 residues. Germline CDR1 and CDR2: LNHDA and SQIVND (reference sequence). V was clipped by 3 bases and J by 5 bases, with 8 bases between them. CDR3 residues: CASSMLGNNEQFF. The CDR3 DNA reads as TGTGCCAGTAGTATGTTGGGTAACAATGAGCAGTTCTTC.

The rearrangement joins TRBV5-6 to TRBJ2-5, with 7 bases that match TRBD1. The end of the DNA aligns better with TRBJ2-7, so the J call may be wrong. CDR1 SGHDT and CDR2 YYEEEE come from the germline V gene. The CDR3 runs 14 residues. DNA for the CDR3: TGTGCCAGCAGCCCTTTGGGGACAGCATACGAGCAGTACTTC. Its translation: CASSPLGTAYEQYF.

On this clone: The sample carries other DNA sequences with the same CDR3. This rearrangement joins TRBV5-4 to TRBJ2-7; the D is unclear. The CDR3 consists of 14 residues. The V gene's germline CDR1 is SGHNT and CDR2 YYREEE (reference sequence). Trimming took 4 bases from V and 4 from J, leaving 15 bases between them. CDR3 sequence (DNA): TGTGCCAGCAGCCCGGTACCGGGCCCATACGAGCAGTACGTC. Amino acids: CASSPVPGPYEQYV.

The chain carries TRBV7-8 and TRBJ2-1; D is possibly TRBD2 (5 bases). The CDR3 is 14 amino acids. The germline V gene has CDR1 SGHVS and CDR2 FQNEAQ. The DNA for the CDR3 is TGTGCAGGAGGAGGACCAAGCTCCTACAATGAGCAGTTCTTC. Its translation: CAGGGPSSYNEQFF.

CDR3 nucleotides: TGTGCCAGCTCACCACCGGCTTCCAGGGTGACCGGGGAGCTGTTTTTT. It encodes CASSPPASRVTGELFF. The chain recombines TRBV18 with TRBJ2-2, with D perhaps TRBD1 (5 bases). Per the germline V gene, CDR1 is KGHSH and CDR2 is LQKENI. Trimming removed 0 bases from V and 5 bases from J, with 13 bases in between. This CDR3 is 16 amino acids long.